This TCR beta chain was observed in a study of blood T cell repertoires in COVID-19. Study-level information: Spain, Italy and the United States supplied samples that represented acute and convalescent COVID-19.

Assay used: immunoSEQ multiplex PCR; TCRdb lists only in-frame clones, some missing. The table lists fewer than 200,000 clones, 60% to 80% of them singletons, with about 25% in the top ten. In germline, CDR1 is PRHDT, CDR2 FYEKMQ (reference sequence). V lost 0 bases and J lost 3, with 8 bases in between. There are 14 residues in the CDR3. The sample taken for sequencing was peripheral blood. The rearrangement links TRBV13 to TRBJ2-5; D is unclear. The receptor was isolated from a woman aged 70-85 years with acute or convalescent COVID-19. CDR3 loop: CASSLGRREETQYF. DNA of the CDR3: TGTGCCAGCAGCTTAGGCCGTCGCGAAGAGACCCAGTACTTC.